This TCR beta chain was captured in a study of T cell clonotyping in hematopoietic cell transplantation. Study-wide results and limits: At the given depth, recipient repertoires were over 95% de novo clonotypes. Without cell sorting, CD4 versus CD8 contributions remain unresolved.

Remarks on this clone: Its matching antigen is unknown.

V lost 6 bases and J 5 bases, leaving 17 bases between the germline ends. The CDR3 has 14 residues. Germline assignment: CDR1 SGHRS and CDR2 YFSETQ. Measured with immunoSEQ multiplex PCR; TCRdb has only the in-frame clones, and not every one. The sample lists 30,000 to 45,000 clones; 88% were seen once. This chain joins TRBV5-1 and TRBJ2-5, with D perhaps TRBD1 or TRBD2 (5 bases each). The clonotype was recovered from a woman in her thirties or forties in good health. Some clones in this sample may be carry-over from other donors' samples. Sequenced sample: peripheral blood mononuclear cells. CDR3 amino acids: CASTPLGAGETQYF. The CDR3 DNA reads as TGCGCCAGCACCCCCCTCGGGGCGGGCGAGACCCAGTACTTC.